The source of this T cell receptor (beta chain) is a study of lymphopenia after photon versus proton radiotherapy. To note about this clone: Antigen unknown.

Germline-derived CDR1 and CDR2 are PRHDT and FYEKMQ (reference sequence). This CDR3 comprises 17 residues. V lost 2 bases to trimming and J lost 2 bases; unmatched junction nucleotides: 12. Measured with immunoSEQ multiplex PCR; TCRdb has only the in-frame clones, and not every one. Altogether just over 25,000 clones are present, around 83% being singletons, with the ten largest covering under 6.5%. Points from the study as a whole: A bigger post-nadir fall in TCR diversity correlated inversely with survival time in deceased patients. Proton therapy kept repertoires fairly stable, unlike photons, which gained effector/memory cells. Survival link was tested only in deceased patients; proton benefit remains a possibility. After lymphocyte nadir, photon-treated repertoires showed oligoclonal expansion, especially CD8+ Temra.

This TCR derives from a man aged 30-40 years with gastric cancer. The chain uses TRBV13 and TRBJ2-7; TRBD2 agrees at 7 bases. Specimen: peripheral blood, collected from a patient treated with photon-based radiotherapy. The DNA of the CDR3 is TGTGCCAGCAGCTTAAAGGGGAGGGGAAATCCAACCTACGAGCAGTACTTC. Its protein product is CASSLKGRGNPTYEQYF.